This TCR beta chain is from a study of shared clonotypes between healthy human individuals. At the level of the study: Per donor, CD8 memory used one plate, CD8 naive used two, CD4 memory used three and CD4 naive used three.

The ends lost 5 bases at V and 3 bases at J; junction bases unmatched: 4. The CDR3 sequence is 15 residues long. The germline V gene encodes CDR1 MNHEY and CDR2 SVGAGI. Generated by immunoSEQ multiplex PCR, the TCRdb table keeps only in-frame clones and is missing some. The sample has approximately 2.1 million clones, just over 90% seen once. On this clone: What it recognizes is unknown.

Whole-study results and caveats: Generation probabilities were higher for clonotypes shared across all four sorted-subset donors than for unshared ones.

The TCR sequence derives from a man between 18 and 35 years old in good health. Some clones in this sample may be carry-over from other donors' samples. This chain links TRBV6-5 with TRBJ2-1, with 10 bases identical to TRBD2. The sequenced sample was naive CD4+ T cells from PBMCs. Subset of the sample: CD45RA+ positively selected. DNA for the CDR3: TGTGCCAGCAGTCCTAGCGGGAGTCTCTACAATGAGCAGTTCTTC. This gives the protein CASSPSGSLYNEQFF.